A selection of T cell receptor beta chains follows, all from one sample in a study of T cell clonotyping in hematopoietic cell transplantation. The method was immunoSEQ multiplex PCR; TCRdb's version includes in-frame clones alone and lacks a portion of them. The sample records some 4,300 clones, about 95% being singletons. The material was PBMCs, obtained 100 days after allogeneic stem cell transplant. These receptors were taken from a male patient between 40 and 50 years old who had an allogeneic stem cell transplant from a related donor, so the T cells may come from the graft donor. Some clones in this sample may be carry-over from other donors' samples. Both conserved end residues are part of each CDR3. Fields, in order: D gene, CDR3 length, V gene, clone size, J gene, CDR3 protein, CDR3 DNA. D genes are given only for firm matches. Not all rows give a size; the values are once, few, many and, for expanded clones, a class.

-	14	TRBV5-6	-	TRBJ1-5	CASSRQNSNQPQHF	TGTGCCAGCAGCCGGCAGAATAGCAATCAGCCCCAGCATTTT
-	17	TRBV4-1	-	TRBJ2-3	CASSQDSGTASTDTQYF	TGCGCCAGCAGCCAAGATAGCGGGACAGCAAGCACAGATACGCAGTATTTT
TRBD1	14	TRBV28	-	TRBJ1-2	CASGSPGQGYGYTF	TGTGCCAGCGGCTCTCCGGGACAGGGCTATGGCTACACCTTC
TRBD1	13	TRBV2	-	TRBJ1-2	CASGRGLNYGYTF	TGTGCCAGTGGGAGGGGGCTCAACTATGGCTACACCTTC
-	15	TRBV7-2	once	TRBJ1-5	CASSLGVQSNQPQHF	TGTGCCAGCAGCTTAGGGGTTCAAAGCAATCAGCCCCAGCATTTT
-	12	TRBV6-5	once	TRBJ1-2	CASSTRAYGYTF	TGTGCCAGCAGTACCCGGGCCTATGGCTACACCTTC
TRBD1	15	TRBV5-1	-	TRBJ1-1	CASSLDRGGNTEAFF	TGCGCCAGCAGCTTGGACAGGGGTGGGAACACTGAAGCTTTCTTT
TRBD2	17	TRBV5-4	-	TRBJ2-3	CASSSAGRKWSTDTQYF	TGTGCCAGCAGCTCAGCGGGGCGGAAGTGGAGCACAGATACGCAGTATTTT
TRBD1	14	TRBV6-1	-	TRBJ1-5	CASNGGTGYQPQHF	TGTGCCAGCAACGGGGGGACAGGATATCAGCCCCAGCATTTT
TRBD1	14	TRBV7-3	-	TRBJ1-1	CASSPGQGNTEAFF	TGTGCCAGCAGCCCGGGACAGGGGAACACTGAAGCTTTCTTT
-	16	TRBV27	-	TRBJ1-3	CASSPTRRISGNTIYF	TGTGCCAGCAGTCCTACCCGACGGATCTCTGGAAACACCATATATTTT